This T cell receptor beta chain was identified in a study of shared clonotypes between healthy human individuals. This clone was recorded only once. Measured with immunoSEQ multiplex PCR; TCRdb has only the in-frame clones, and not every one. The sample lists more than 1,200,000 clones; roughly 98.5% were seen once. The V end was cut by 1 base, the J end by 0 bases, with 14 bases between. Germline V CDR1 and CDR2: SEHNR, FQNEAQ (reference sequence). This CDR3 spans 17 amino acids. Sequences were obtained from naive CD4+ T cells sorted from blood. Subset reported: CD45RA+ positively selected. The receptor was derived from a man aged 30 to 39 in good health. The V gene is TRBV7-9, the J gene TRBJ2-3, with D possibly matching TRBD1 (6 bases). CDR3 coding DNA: TGTGCCAGCAGCTTAGGAGGTGGGGGCGTAAGCACAGATACGCAGTATTTT. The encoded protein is CASSLGGGGVSTDTQYF.